One sample yielded the 5 T cell receptor beta chains listed below, sequenced in a study of blood T cell repertoires in COVID-19 (dated by TCRdb to about 2020). Libraries were made using the immunoSEQ multiplex PCR assay. TCRdb's version of the immuneACCESS table is confined to in-frame rearrangements and falls short of the full clone set. An unresolved V gene accounts for under half of the shortfall where checked; the remainder is of unknown origin. Recorded for this sample are over 100,000 clones; 80% to 85% of them occurred a single time. The top ten hold roughly 0.89% of the sample. Source material: peripheral blood. These TCRs come from a woman in her 70s with acute or convalescent COVID-19.

The genes are TRBV5-1 and TRBJ1-2, with 7 bases fitting TRBD1. CDR3 length: 14 residues. The germline V gene encodes CDR1 SGHRS and CDR2 YFSETQ. V lost 4 bases and J lost 4; bases outside the gene matches: 7. The CDR3 is CASSRDSEGYGYTF. As DNA, the CDR3 is TGCGCCAGCAGCAGGGACAGCGAGGGCTATGGCTACACCTTC.

The chain couples TRBV3-1 (or the pseudogene TRBV3-2) to TRBJ2-3; 7 nucleotides line up with TRBD2. The V and J ends lost 2 bases and 0 bases, in that order; junction bases with no gene match: 5. Looked up from germline, CDR1 is LGHDT and CDR2 is YNNKEL (reference sequence). The CDR3 has 16 amino acids. This chain's CDR3 is CASSQRMGLSTDTQYF. Here the CDR3 DNA reads TGTGCCAGCAGCCAACGAATGGGACTAAGCACAGATACGCAGTATTTT.

The chain carries TRBV6-5 and TRBJ1-6, with D hard to call. The CDR3 consists of 14 residues. The germline V and J ends were trimmed by 2 bases and 6 bases, with 8 bases remaining between them. Looked up from germline, CDR1 is MNHEY and CDR2 is SVGAGI. The CDR3 DNA follows: TGTGCCAGCAGTTACAGGACTGTTAATTCACCCCTCCACTTT. Its protein product is CASSYRTVNSPLHF.

The chain employs TRBV10-3 and TRBJ1-1, with D tentatively TRBD1 (5 bases). Germline CDR1 is ENHRY and CDR2 is SYGVKD. Trimming left V 6 bases short and J 4 bases short, with 15 bases between. This CDR3 contains 14 residues. The DNA for the CDR3 is TGTGCCATCAGGATGGGGCGGGGCCTCACTGAAGCTTTCTTT. It codes for CAIRMGRGLTEAFF.

Only one count was recorded for this clone. The genes are TRBV7-2 and TRBJ2-3; 8 positions match TRBD2. Trimming at V came to 2 bases and at J to 4 bases, leaving 8 bases not matched to a gene. Germline V CDR1 and CDR2: SGHTA, FQGNSA. This CDR3 is 16 amino acids long. This CDR3 reads CASSLFGLAGADTQYF. The CDR3 bases are TGTGCCAGCAGCTTATTCGGGCTAGCGGGCGCAGATACGCAGTATTTT. The whole variable domain, remainder taken from reference TRBV7-2 and TRBJ2-3, is GAGVSQSPSNKVTEKGKDVELRCDPISGHTALYWYRQSLGQGLEFLIYFQGNSAPDKSGLPSDRFSAERTGGSVSTLTIQRTQQEDSAVYLCASSLFGLAGADTQYFGPGTRLTVL.